The rows below give T cell receptor beta chains drawn from one sample of a study of blood T cell repertoires in COVID-19. Clones were read by immunoSEQ multiplex PCR, and TCRdb kept only the in-frame ones, dropping some. The data contain about 64,000 clones, around three quarters of them singletons. What was sequenced was peripheral blood. Receptors originate from a human donor in a cohort sampled during active COVID-19. Both conserved end residues are part of each CDR3. A D gene is named only where the DNA matches it firmly. Rows give clone size only sometimes, using once, few, many, or a class for an expanded clone.

D gene	J gene	V gene	clone size	CDR3 protein	CDR3 DNA
TRBD1	TRBJ2-2	TRBV7-8	-	CASSSGQGGRPGELFF	TGTGCCAGCAGCTCTGGACAGGGGGGTCGTCCCGGGGAGCTGTTTTTT
TRBD1	TRBJ1-5	TRBV4-1	-	CASSQGTGGYSNQPQHF	TGCGCCAGCAGCCAAGGGACAGGGGGCTATAGCAATCAGCCCCAGCATTTT
-	TRBJ1-6	TRBV19	once	CASRIPGHPNSPLHF	TGTGCCAGTAGAATTCCGGGACACCCTAATTCACCCCTCCACTTT
TRBD1	TRBJ2-4	TRBV5-1	few	CASSPMGQGATLAKNIQYF	TGCGCCAGCAGCCCCATGGGACAGGGGGCGACCTTAGCCAAAAACATTCAGTACTTC
TRBD1	TRBJ1-2	TRBV29-1	-	CSVEGTVVSVGYTF	TGCAGCGTTGAGGGGACAGTTGTTTCAGTAGGCTACACCTTC
TRBD1	TRBJ1-6	TRBV18	few	CASSQDRGLSPLHF	TGTGCCAGCTCACAGGACAGGGGGCTTTCACCCCTCCACTTT
-	TRBJ2-1	TRBV2	-	CASSLGGAYNEQFF	TGTGCCAGCAGTTTGGGCGGGGCCTACAATGAGCAGTTCTTC
TRBD1	TRBJ2-7	TRBV7-3	few	CASSPTTGGYEQYF	TGTGCCAGCAGCCCCACGACAGGGGGCTACGAGCAGTACTTC
TRBD1	TRBJ2-1	TRBV7-8	-	CASSGTQGVGINEQFF	TGTGCCAGCAGCGGTACACAGGGGGTGGGGATCAATGAGCAGTTCTTC
TRBD1	TRBJ2-7	TRBV5-1	-	CASSLDRGHQSSEQYF	TGCGCCAGCAGCTTAGACAGGGGGCATCAATCCAGCGAGCAGTACTTC
TRBD1	TRBJ1-5	TRBV19	-	CASSPQTGGLNQPQHF	TGTGCCAGTAGTCCCCAAACAGGGGGCTTGAATCAGCCCCAGCATTTT
TRBD1	TRBJ1-2	TRBV2	-	CASTPWGTGPNTYGYTF	TGTGCCAGCACTCCGTGGGGGACAGGGCCAAATACATATGGCTACACCTTC
-	TRBJ2-5	TRBV5-4	-	CASSFGLEETQYF	TGTGCCAGCAGCTTTGGCTTGGAAGAGACCCAGTACTTC
TRBD1	TRBJ2-7	TRBV24-1	-	CATSDSRQGYEQYF	TGTGCCACCAGTGATAGTCGACAGGGGTACGAGCAGTACTTC
TRBD2	TRBJ2-7	TRBV28	-	CASSLGTSGGNEQYF	TGTGCCAGCAGTTTAGGGACTAGCGGGGGTAACGAGCAGTACTTC
TRBD1	TRBJ1-4	TRBV6-5	-	CASSYVQGAMNEKLFF	TGTGCCAGCAGTTACGTACAGGGGGCGATGAATGAAAAACTGTTTTTT
TRBD1	TRBJ1-6	TRBV3-1/TRBV3-2	-	CASSPWTGDSPLHF	TGTGCCAGCAGCCCTTGGACAGGGGATTCACCCCTCCACTTT
TRBD1	TRBJ1-1	TRBV6-1	-	CASSETGARSDFF	TGTGCCAGCAGTGAGACAGGGGCCCGATCTGATTTCTTT
TRBD2	TRBJ2-3	TRBV11-2	-	CASSLEGLAGGTDTQYF	TGTGCCAGCAGCTTAGAGGGACTAGCGGGGGGCACAGATACGCAGTATTTT
-	TRBJ2-1	TRBV11-2	-	CASSLESSGAYNEQFF	TGTGCCAGCAGCTTAGAAAGTTCCGGGGCCTACAATGAGCAGTTCTTC
-	TRBJ2-1	TRBV12-3/TRBV12-4	-	CASSPIAGEQFF	TGTGCCAGCAGCCCCATCGCGGGTGAGCAGTTCTTC
TRBD1	TRBJ1-3	TRBV6-5	-	CASRLDRSSGNTIYF	TGTGCCAGCAGATTGGACAGGAGCTCTGGAAACACCATATATTTT
TRBD1	TRBJ1-4	TRBV28	many	CASYRRGTGSEKLFF	TGTGCCAGTTATAGGCGGGGGACAGGGAGTGAAAAACTGTTTTTT
-	TRBJ1-2	TRBV28	-	CASLKAGVRDGYTF	TGTGCCAGCCTCAAGGCGGGGGTCCGGGATGGCTACACCTTC
-	TRBJ1-2	TRBV5-5	-	CASSLAAGGADGYTF	TGTGCCAGCAGCTTGGCCGCTGGGGGCGCGGACGGCTACACCTTC
TRBD2	TRBJ2-3	TRBV6-5	-	CASSYTSGLGTDTQYF	TGTGCCAGCAGTTACACTAGCGGGCTAGGCACAGATACGCAGTATTTT
TRBD2	TRBJ2-5	TRBV7-2	-	CASSLVSATRAGGGETQYF	TGTGCCAGCAGCTTAGTGTCGGCCACCCGGGCGGGGGGCGGGGAGACCCAGTACTTC
-	TRBJ2-2	TRBV19	-	CASSSSANTGELFF	TGTGCCAGTAGTAGTTCGGCGAACACCGGGGAGCTGTTTTTT
-	TRBJ2-7	TRBV5-1	-	CASSLPLRGLSEQYF	TGCGCCAGCAGCCTCCCCCTTAGGGGATTAAGCGAGCAGTACTTC
-	TRBJ2-1	TRBV7-8	-	CASSLVGGQFYNEQFF	TGTGCCAGCAGCTTAGTAGGCGGACAGTTTTACAATGAGCAGTTCTTC
TRBD2	TRBJ2-5	TRBV13	-	CASSLGGGRETQYF	TGTGCCAGCAGCTTAGGCGGGGGGAGAGAGACCCAGTACTTC
TRBD2	TRBJ2-7	TRBV28	-	CASSLFGGGSYEQYF	TGTGCCAGCAGTTTATTTGGGGGAGGGTCATACGAGCAGTACTTC
-	TRBJ1-5	TRBV7-3	-	CASTEGQPQHF	TGTGCCAGCACGGAGGGTCAGCCCCAGCATTTT
-	TRBJ2-7	TRBV25-1	-	CASSDRGTADYEQYF	TGTGCCAGCAGTGACCGCGGGACAGCAGACTACGAGCAGTACTTC
-	TRBJ2-3	TRBV19	once	CASSIGRGSTDTQYF	TGTGCCAGTAGTATAGGTCGGGGGTCCACAGATACGCAGTATTTT
TRBD2	TRBJ2-5	TRBV5-8	-	CASSSWTSGGETQYF	TGTGCCAGCAGCTCCTGGACTAGCGGGGGGGAGACCCAGTACTTC
TRBD1	TRBJ1-2	TRBV7-2	-	CASSPSTGQYYGYTF	TGTGCCAGCAGCCCCAGTACGGGACAGTACTATGGCTACACCTTC
TRBD1	TRBJ2-7	TRBV2	once	CASRRTGQAYEQYF	TGTGCCAGCAGAAGGACAGGCCAGGCCTACGAGCAGTACTTC
-	TRBJ2-3	TRBV30	-	CASLTSPTDTQYF	TGTGCCTCTCTTACTAGCCCCACAGATACGCAGTATTTT
TRBD2	TRBJ2-2	TRBV27	-	CASTPLTSGGTGELFF	TGTGCCAGCACTCCTCTTACTAGCGGGGGCACCGGGGAGCTGTTTTTT
-	TRBJ1-3	TRBV5-8	-	CASSLGGSGNTIYF	TGTGCCAGCAGCTTGGGCGGCTCTGGAAACACCATATATTTT
TRBD1	TRBJ2-1	TRBV30	few	CATRRQGSYNEQFF	TGTGCCACCCGCCGACAGGGATCCTACAATGAGCAGTTCTTC
-	TRBJ1-1	TRBV29-1	-	CSVDAGSKAFF	TGCAGCGTTGACGCAGGGTCCAAAGCTTTCTTT
-	TRBJ1-2	TRBV21-1	-	CASSRGRTGETRYGYTF	TGTGCCAGCAGCAGGGGGAGGACAGGTGAAACCCGCTATGGCTACACCTTC
-	TRBJ1-2	TRBV9	-	CASSPERGIAYGYTF	TGTGCCAGCAGCCCCGAGCGGGGGATAGCCTATGGCTACACCTTC
-	TRBJ2-5	TRBV6-1	-	CASSEAHTGRGETQYF	TGTGCCAGCAGTGAAGCGCACACAGGGCGAGGGGAGACCCAGTACTTC
TRBD2	TRBJ2-3	TRBV27	-	CASSLSGTRGSTQYF	TGTGCCAGCAGTTTATCCGGGACTAGGGGTTCTACGCAGTATTTT
TRBD2	TRBJ2-3	TRBV3-1/TRBV3-2	-	CASSPRLAGTGTDTQYF	TGTGCCAGCAGCCCAAGACTAGCGGGGACGGGCACAGATACGCAGTATTTT
-	TRBJ1-6	TRBV30	-	CAWSWGQGRSYNSPLHF	TGTGCCTGGAGTTGGGGCCAGGGCAGGTCCTATAATTCACCCCTCCACTTT
-	TRBJ1-2	TRBV6-4	-	CASRKGGSHYGYTF	TGTGCCAGCAGAAAGGGAGGGAGTCACTATGGCTACACCTTC
TRBD2	TRBJ2-2	TRBV5-1	few	CASQGTSGTGELFF	TGCGCCAGCCAAGGGACTAGCGGCACCGGGGAGCTGTTTTTT
TRBD1	TRBJ2-7	TRBV6-2/TRBV6-3	once	CASSYARQGTEQYF	TGTGCCAGCAGTTACGCTCGACAGGGTACCGAGCAGTACTTC
-	TRBJ1-2	TRBV6-1	-	CASSEADSIIYGYTF	TGTGCCAGCAGTGAAGCGGACAGCATCATCTATGGCTACACCTTC